The T cell receptor (beta chain) described here comes from a study of blood T cell repertoires in COVID-19 (TCRdb year 2020). As for the study more broadly: Samples from collaborators originated in the United States, Italy and Spain and spanned both the acute and convalescent phases of COVID-19. The prospective study material was composed of cDNA or gDNA derived from T cells, B-cell-depleted T cells, or PBMCs. Subjects who had been exposed to COVID-19, were actively infected with it, or had recovered from it provided the deeply sampled blood TCRbeta repertoires that made up the dataset. The repertoires were made available in a free public database intended to serve as a resource for research on the immune response to SARS-CoV-2. Samples were obtained from the ongoing ImmuneRACE study (first 160 participants) and from roughly 1,300 subjects provided by 6 global collaborators. Nearly every sample came with metadata listing a de-identified subject ID, COVID-19 status, age in years and sex. Where HLA class I and class II types were available, the types were taken from metadata supplied by the sample provider, not from assay-based typing. The investigation overall reported the following: The amount of clinical and demographic metadata varied by source and participant and was provided uncurated.

A word on this clone: What antigen it recognizes has not been identified. Qualities for individual bases were not recorded, and no much larger clone is one base off.

The immunoSEQ Assay, a bias-controlled multiplex PCR, was used to amplify TCRbeta CDR3 regions from genomic DNA. As for the original processing: The number of nucleated cells in each sample was estimated by amplification of reference gene primers within the assay. To quantify the absolute abundance of each unique TCRbeta CDR3 rearrangement, sequence reads were collapsed and filtered. For each sample, productive Simpson clonality was calculated by taking the square root of Simpson's diversity index across productive rearrangements. The source is immuneACCESS, and TCRdb retained only in-frame sequences with V and J called. Part of the clones is not carried over; for the studies checked, unresolved V genes explain less than half of this, and the remainder is unexplained. That table gives V, J and clone size, and the DNA gave D and trimming. Here the sample has 87,000 or so clones; about 90% occur a single time. Under 3% of the sample is held by the ten biggest clonotypes.

CDR1 and CDR2, per the germline V gene, are LGHNA and YNFKEQ. The CDR3 measures 18 amino acids from cysteine to phenylalanine. Just CDR3 DNA is preserved here, 54 bases in frame from base 1. Trimming leaves V shorter by 5 bases and J shorter by 0 bases, with the junction holding 6 bases beyond the gene matches. Whole blood was collected in K2EDTA tubes by collaborating institutions according to the institutions' own protocols. For TCRbeta analysis, collaborators shipped samples as frozen whole blood, isolated PBMCs, or DNA extracted from either of those sample types. Source material: peripheral blood. The clonotype comes from a woman between 50 and 59 years old with active or convalescent COVID-19. The rearranged chain carries TRBV4-2 and TRBJ2-3; the junction holds 15 bases that match TRBD2. The CDR3 is CASSAGLAGGTSTDTQYF. The bases read TGTGCCAGCAGCGCCGGACTAGCGGGGGGGACTAGCACAGATACGCAGTATTTT.